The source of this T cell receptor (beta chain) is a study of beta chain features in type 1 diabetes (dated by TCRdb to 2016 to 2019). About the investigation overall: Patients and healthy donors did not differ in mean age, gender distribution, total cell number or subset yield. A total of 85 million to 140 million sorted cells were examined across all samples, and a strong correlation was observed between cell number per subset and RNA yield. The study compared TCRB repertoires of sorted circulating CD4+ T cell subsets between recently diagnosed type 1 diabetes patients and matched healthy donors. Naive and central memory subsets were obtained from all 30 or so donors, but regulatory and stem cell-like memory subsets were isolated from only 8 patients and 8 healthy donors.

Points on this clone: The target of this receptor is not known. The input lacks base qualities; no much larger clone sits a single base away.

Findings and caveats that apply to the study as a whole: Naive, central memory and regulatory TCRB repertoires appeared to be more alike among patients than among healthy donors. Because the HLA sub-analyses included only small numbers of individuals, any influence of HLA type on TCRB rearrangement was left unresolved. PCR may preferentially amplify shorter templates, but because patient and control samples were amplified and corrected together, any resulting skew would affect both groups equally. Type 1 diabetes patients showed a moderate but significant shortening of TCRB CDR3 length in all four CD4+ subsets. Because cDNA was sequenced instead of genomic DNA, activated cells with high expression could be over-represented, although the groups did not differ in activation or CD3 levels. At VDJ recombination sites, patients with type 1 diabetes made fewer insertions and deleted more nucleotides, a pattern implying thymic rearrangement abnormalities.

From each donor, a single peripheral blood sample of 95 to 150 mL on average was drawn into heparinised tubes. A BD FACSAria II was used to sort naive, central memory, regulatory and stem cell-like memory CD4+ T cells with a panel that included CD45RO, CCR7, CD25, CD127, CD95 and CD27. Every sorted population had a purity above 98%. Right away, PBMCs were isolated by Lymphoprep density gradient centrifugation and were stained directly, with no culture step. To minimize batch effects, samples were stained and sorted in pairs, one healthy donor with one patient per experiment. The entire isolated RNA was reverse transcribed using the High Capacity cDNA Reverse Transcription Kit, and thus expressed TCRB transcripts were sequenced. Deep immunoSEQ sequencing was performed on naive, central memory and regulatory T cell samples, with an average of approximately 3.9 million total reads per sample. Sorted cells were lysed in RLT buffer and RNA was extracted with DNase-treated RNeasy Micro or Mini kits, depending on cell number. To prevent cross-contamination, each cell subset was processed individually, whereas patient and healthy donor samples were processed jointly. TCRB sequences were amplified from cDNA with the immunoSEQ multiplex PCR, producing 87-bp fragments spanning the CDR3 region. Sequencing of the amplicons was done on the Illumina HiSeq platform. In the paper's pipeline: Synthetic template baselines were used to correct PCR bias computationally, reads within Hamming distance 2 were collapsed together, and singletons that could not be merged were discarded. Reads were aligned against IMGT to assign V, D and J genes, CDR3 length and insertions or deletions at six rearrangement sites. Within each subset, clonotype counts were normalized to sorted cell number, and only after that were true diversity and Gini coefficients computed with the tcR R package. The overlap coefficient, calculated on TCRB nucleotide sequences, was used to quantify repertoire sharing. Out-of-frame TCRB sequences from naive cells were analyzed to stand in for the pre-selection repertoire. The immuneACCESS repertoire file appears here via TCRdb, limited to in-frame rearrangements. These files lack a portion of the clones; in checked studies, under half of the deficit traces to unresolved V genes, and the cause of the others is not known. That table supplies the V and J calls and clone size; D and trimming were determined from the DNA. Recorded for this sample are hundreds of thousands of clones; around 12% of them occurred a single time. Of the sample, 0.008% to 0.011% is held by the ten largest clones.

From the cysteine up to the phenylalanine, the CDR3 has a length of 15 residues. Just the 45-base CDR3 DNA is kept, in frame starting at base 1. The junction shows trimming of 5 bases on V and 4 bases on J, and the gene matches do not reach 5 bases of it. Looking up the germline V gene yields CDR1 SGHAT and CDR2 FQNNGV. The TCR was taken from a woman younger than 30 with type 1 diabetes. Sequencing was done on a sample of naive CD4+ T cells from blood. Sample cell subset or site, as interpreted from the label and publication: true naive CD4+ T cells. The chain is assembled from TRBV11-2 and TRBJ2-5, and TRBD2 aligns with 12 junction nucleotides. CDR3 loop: CASSAQTSGGETQYF. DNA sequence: TGTGCCAGCAGCGCACAGACTAGCGGGGGAGAGACCCAGTACTTC.